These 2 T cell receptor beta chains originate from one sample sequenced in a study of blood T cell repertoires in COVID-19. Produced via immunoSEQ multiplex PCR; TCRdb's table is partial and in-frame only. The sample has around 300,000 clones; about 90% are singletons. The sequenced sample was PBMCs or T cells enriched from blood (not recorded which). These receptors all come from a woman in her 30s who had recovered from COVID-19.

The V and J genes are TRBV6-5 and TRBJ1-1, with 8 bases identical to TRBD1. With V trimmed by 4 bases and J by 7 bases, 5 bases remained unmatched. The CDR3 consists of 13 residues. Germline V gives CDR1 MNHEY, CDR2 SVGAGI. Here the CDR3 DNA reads TGTGCCAGCAGTTCCTGGACAGGGAATGAAGCTTTCTTT. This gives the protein CASSSWTGNEAFF.

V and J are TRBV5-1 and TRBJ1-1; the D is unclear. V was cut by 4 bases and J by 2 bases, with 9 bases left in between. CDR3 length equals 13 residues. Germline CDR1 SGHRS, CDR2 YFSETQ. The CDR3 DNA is TGCGCCAGCAGCGTCACAGAAAACACTGAAGCTTTCTTT. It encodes CASSVTENTEAFF.